These 27 T cell receptor delta chains were all obtained from the same sample, sequenced in a study of gammadelta T cells in human blood. TCRdb reran clone calling via CATT on the RT-PCR reads. The data contain fewer than 850 delta-chain clones, around a third of them singletons. The sample consisted of Vgamma9Vdelta2 gamma-delta T cells from infant blood. These receptor sequences come from a human donor.

On this clone itself: A far larger clone is off by one base, so a read error is likely. The V gene is TRDV2; the J gene was not called; the table's D call, TRDD3, has no DNA check behind it. The V gene's germline CDR1 is GEAIGNYY and CDR2 EKD. This CDR3 contains 13 residues. For the CDR3, the DNA is TGTGCCTGTGACACCGCCTGGGAAGATAAACGCATCTTT. As protein: CACDTAWEDKRIF.

Note on this clone: This probably arose from a read error, given a far larger clone one base away. The chain couples TRDV2 to TRDJ1, with D maybe TRDD3 (6 bases). Germline loops: CDR1 GEAIGNYY, CDR2 EKD. V was clipped by 1 base and J by 0 bases, with 17 bases between them. CDR3 size: 17 residues. The CDR3 DNA reads as TGTGCCTGTGACACTCTACGGGGGGGAGAGTACACCGATAAACTCATCTTT. This translates into CACDTLRGGEYTDKLIF.

The gene calls are TRDV2 and TRDJ2, with 13 bases identical to TRDD3. TCRdb supplies no J gene; here it was assigned by aligning the nucleotide sequence to germline. The germline V gene has CDR1 GEAIGNYY and CDR2 EKD. The CDR3 loop spans 16 amino acids. After removal of 4 bases from V and 2 bases from J, the junction contained 3 bases not matched to a gene. The CDR3 region has the DNA TGTGCCTGTGATCGACTGGGGGATACGTTGACAGCACAACTCTTCTTT. It translates to CACDRLGDTLTAQLFF.

A remark on this clone: One base separates it from a far larger clone, so it is likely a read error. The genes are TRDV2 and TRDJ2, with 9 bases that match TRDD3. TCRdb leaves out the J gene; it was filled in here by matching the DNA to germline. There are 15 residues in the CDR3. The V gene's germline CDR1 is GEAIGNYY and CDR2 EKD. CDR3 loop: CACDKLGDLTAQLFF. In nucleotides, the CDR3 is TGTGCTTGTGACAAACTGGGGGATTTGACAGCACAACTCTTCTTT.

On this clone itself: One base separates it from a far larger clone, so it is likely a read error. The chain carries TRDV2 and TRDJ3, with 8 bases identical to TRDD3. The J gene, not given by TCRdb, was assigned here from a germline match of the nucleotide sequence. The CDR3 sequence is 16 residues long. The V and J ends lost 5 bases and 0 bases, in that order; junction bases with no gene match: 2. Germline-derived CDR1 and CDR2 are GEAIGNYY and EKD. The CDR3 reads CACGWGSSWDTRQMFF. As DNA, the CDR3 is TGTGCCTGTGGCTGGGGGAGCTCCTGGGACACCCGACAGATGTTTTTC.

V is TRDV2 and J is TRDJ1; 8 bases align to TRDD3. TCRdb records no J gene; here it was assigned by comparing the DNA to germline. There are 15 residues in the CDR3. J gave up 0 bases and V 3 bases, and 5 bases lay outside the gene matches. Germline V gene sequence: CDR1 GEAIGNYY, CDR2 EKD. The CDR3 DNA reads TGTGCCTGTGACCCTTTACTGGGGGACACCGATAAACTCATCTTT. Residues: CACDPLLGDTDKLIF.

A few counts support this clone. A far bigger clonotype differs at one base, so this is likely a read error. The J gene is TRDJ3, the V gene TRDV2, with TRDD3 matching 11 bases. The junction had 9 bases not matched to a gene; V was cut back by 4 bases and J by 2 bases. The CDR3 contains 19 residues. Looked up from germline, CDR1 is GEAIGNYY and CDR2 is EKD. The DNA for the CDR3 is TGTGCCTGTGATCTACTGGGGGATAGGGGAACCTGGGACACCCGACAGATGTTTTTC. It is translated as CACDLLGDRGTWDTRQMFF.

Details on this clone: It is likely a read error: a sequence one base away is far more abundant. The V gene was left uncalled, and the J gene is TRDJ1; the listed D gene, TRDD3, was not tested against the DNA. CDR3 length: 17 amino acids. The CDR3 sequence is CACAWGKTGQYTDKLIF. Written as DNA, the CDR3 is TGTGCCTGTGCATGGGGGAAGACTGGCCAATACACCGATAAACTCATCTTT.

This clone was observed a few times. The likely explanation is a read error, given a far larger clone one base away. The chain couples TRDV2 to TRDJ3; TRDD3 agrees at 8 bases. Germline CDR1 and CDR2: GEAIGNYY and EKD. CDR3 size: 20 residues. The CDR3 here is CACDTVMGIHVTWYTRQMFF. In DNA form, the CDR3 reads TGTGCCTGTGACACCGTGATGGGGATACATGTCACCTGGTACACCCGACAGATGTTTTTC.

On this clone itself: One base separates it from a far larger clone, so it is likely a read error. The rearrangement uses TRDV2 and TRDJ3; TRDD3 matches at 8 bases. TCRdb is silent on the J gene; assignment here came from matching the DNA to germline. CDR1 and CDR2 from the germline V gene are GEAIGNYY and EKD. This CDR3 is 19 amino acids long. The CDR3 loop is CAGDTAGGPSSWDTRQMFF. Here the CDR3 DNA reads TGTGCCGGTGACACCGCTGGGGGACCGAGCTCCTGGGACACCCGACAGATGTTTTTC.

As for this clone: This likely traces to a read error, being one base from a far larger clone. The chain recombines TRDV2 with TRDJ3; TRDD3 matches at 10 bases. Germline matching of the DNA provided the J gene here, since TCRdb leaves it blank. There are 19 residues in the CDR3. Germline CDR1 is GEAIGNYY and CDR2 is EKD. The CDR3: CACNTGGYALSWDTRQMFF. CDR3 nucleotides: TGTGCCTGTAACACGGGGGGATACGCGCTCTCCTGGGACACCCGACAGATGTTTTTC.

About this clone: With only one base between it and a far larger clone, this is likely a read error. The chain couples TRDV2 to TRDJ1; D might be TRDD3 (6 bases). CDR3 length: 13 residues. Germline V gene sequence: CDR1 GEAIGNYY, CDR2 EKD. CDR3: CACDGIWTDNLIF. The DNA for the CDR3 is TGTGCCTGTGACGGGATATGGACCGATAACCTCATCTTT.

This clone ranks as large. The V call is TRDV2, the J call TRDJ2; 7 positions agree with TRDD3. This CDR3 spans 16 amino acids. In germline, CDR1 is GEAIGNYY, CDR2 EKD. J gave up 4 bases and V 0 bases, and 7 bases lay outside the gene matches. The CDR3 reads CACDTVWGSSTAQLFF. The CDR3 nucleotides read TGTGCCTGTGACACCGTCTGGGGGTCTTCGACAGCACAACTCTTCTTT.

This clone was detected only a few times. Just one base apart from a much larger clone, this may be a read error. The chain carries TRDV2 and TRDJ2; 9 bases fit TRDD3. Germline V lookup: CDR1 GEAIGNYY, CDR2 EKD. The CDR3 has 14 amino acids. CDR3 nucleotides: TGTGCCTGTGACATACTGGGGGAGACATCACAACTCTTCTTT. It yields the protein CACDILGETSQLFF.

To note about this clone: This probably arose from a read error, given a far larger clone one base away. V and J are TRDV2 and TRDJ3, with 13 bases aligning to TRDD3. Because TCRdb records no J gene, it was assigned here through a match of the DNA to germline. This CDR3 has 19 amino acids. Looked up from germline, CDR1 is GEAIGNYY and CDR2 is EKD. CDR3 nucleotides: TGTGCCTGTTACACCGTACTGGGGGATACGAGCTGGGACACCCGACAGATGTTTTTC. Protein: CACYTVLGDTSWDTRQMFF.

This clone qualifies as large (0.1 to 1%). V is TRDV2 and J is TRDJ1; 9 bases map to TRDD3. Germline V gives CDR1 GEAIGNYY, CDR2 EKD. This CDR3 spans 14 amino acids. Trimming at V came to 0 bases and at J to 4 bases, leaving 2 bases not matched to a gene. CDR3 nucleotides: TGTGCCTGTGACACCTGGGGGATAATCGATAAACTCATCTTT. Translated: CACDTWGIIDKLIF.

Points on this clone: A far larger clone is a single base away, which makes a read error likely. This chain connects TRDV2 to TRDJ2, with 8 positions matching TRDD3. TCRdb is silent on the J gene; assignment here came from matching the DNA to germline. This CDR3 spans 16 amino acids. With 1 base clipped from V and 6 bases from J, the junction kept 9 bases outside the gene matches. Germline V gene lookup returns CDR1 GEAIGNYY and CDR2 EKD. The CDR3 DNA reads as TGTGCCTGTGACACTCTGGGGGACAGGCGGGCAGCACAACTCTTCTTT. Its translation: CACDTLGDRRAAQLFF.

Of note for this clone: Since a far larger clone is one base different, this is likely a read error. Other DNA sequences in the same sample also yield this CDR3. The chain uses TRDV2 and TRDJ2; 9 nucleotides match TRDD3. The J gene, not given by TCRdb, was assigned here from a germline match of the nucleotide sequence. V shed 0 bases and J 1 base; nucleotides not matched to a gene: 11. Germline CDR1 and CDR2: GEAIGNYY and EKD. This CDR3 has 19 amino acids. The CDR3 is CACDTILLGDTSLTAQLFF. Here the CDR3 DNA reads TGTGCCTGTGACACCATCTTACTGGGGGACACTAGTTTGACAGCACAACTCTTCTTT.

About this clone: A far larger clone is one base from this, pointing to a likely read error. This sequence joins TRDV2 and TRDJ1, with D tentatively TRDD3 (6 bases). The J gene, left out of TCRdb, was set here by checking the DNA against germline. CDR1 GEAIGNYY and CDR2 EKD come from the germline V gene. Trimming stripped 2 bases from V and 0 bases from J, with 18 bases between. The CDR3 spans 17 residues. The CDR3 nucleotides read TGTGCCTGTGACAAGGTACTGGGCCCCATTTACACCGATAAACTCATCTTT. Its protein is CACDKVLGPIYTDKLIF.

This clone is deemed large. V gene TRDV2 combines with J gene TRDJ2; the D gene is possibly TRDD3 (5 bases). Per germline, CDR1 GEAIGNYY and CDR2 EKD. V lost 0 bases to trimming and J lost 5 bases, with 12 bases between them. CDR3 length: 15 residues. The CDR3 sequence is CACDTLGGRTAQLFF. In nucleotides, the CDR3 is TGTGCCTGTGACACCTTAGGGGGTCGAACAGCACAACTCTTCTTT.

This clone is labeled as large. This chain uses TRDV2 with TRDJ3, with D possibly being TRDD3 (5 bases). Germline loops: CDR1 GEAIGNYY, CDR2 EKD. V lost 0 bases and J lost 0, with 14 bases in between. The CDR3 length is 19 residues. The CDR3 sequence is CACDTPGGPSSWDTRQMFF. The CDR3 nucleotides read TGTGCCTGTGACACCCCGGGGGGGCCCAGCTCCTGGGACACCCGACAGATGTTTTTC.

The genes are TRDV2 and TRDJ2, with TRDD3 identical over 11 bases. This CDR3 region has 18 residues. V was clipped by 3 bases and J by 3 bases; unmatched bases: 11. CDR1 and CDR2 (germline): GEAIGNYY, EKD. The CDR3 DNA reads TGTGCCTGTGACCAGTACTGGGGGATAAGCAGTGTGACAGCACAACTCTTCTTT. The encoded protein is CACDQYWGISSVTAQLFF.

This clone was seen more than once but under ten times. A far larger clone differs by one base, so this is likely a read error. The same CDR3 also results from other DNA sequences found in this sample. The chain recombines TRDV2 with TRDJ3; 13 bases map to TRDD3. The trim removed 3 bases at V and 2 bases at J, leaving 3 bases unmatched. In germline, CDR1 is GEAIGNYY, CDR2 EKD. The length of the CDR3 is 18 residues. The CDR3 DNA sequence: TGTGCCTGTGACGTACTGGGGGATACGGCCTGGGACACCCGACAGATGTTTTTC. Its translation: CACDVLGDTAWDTRQMFF.

A word on this clone: A single base is all that separates this from a far larger clone, so a read error is likely. V and J are TRDV2 and TRDJ3, with 9 nucleotides matching TRDD3. The germline V gene encodes CDR1 GEAIGNYY and CDR2 EKD. V trimming: 4 bases; J trimming: 2 bases; junction bases outside the gene matches: 17. CDR3 length: 21 residues. The CDR3 nucleotides read TGTGCCTGTGAGACCGTACGGGGGATACTCAAGAACCCCTGGGACACCCGACAGATGTTTTTC. Amino acids: CACETVRGILKNPWDTRQMFF.

This clone was seen a single time. A far larger clone is one nucleotide away, so this likely arose from a read error. Other DNA variants within this sample encode the same CDR3. The chain couples TRDV2 to TRDJ2, with 12 bases lining up with TRDD3. TCRdb carries no J gene annotation; the J gene was assigned here by matching the DNA with germline. Losses at the gene ends were 0 bases for V and 3 bases for J; bases not matched to a gene: 10. This CDR3 region has 19 residues. The germline V gene encodes CDR1 GEAIGNYY and CDR2 EKD. For the CDR3, the DNA is TGTGCCTGTGACACCATCTTACTGGGGGATACTAGTCTGACAGCACAACTCTTCTTT. Protein sequence: CACDTILLGDTSLTAQLFF.

As to this clone: A far larger clone is off by one base, so a read error is likely. This chain uses TRDV2 with TRDJ2, with 11 bases matching TRDD3. The J gene is not listed in TCRdb, so it was assigned here from a DNA match to germline. CDR1 and CDR2 (germline): GEAIGNYY, EKD. This CDR3 has 16 residues. CDR3 in DNA: TGTGCCTATGACGTACTGGGGGATACTTTGACAGCACAACTCTTCTTT. Amino acids: CAYDVLGDTLTAQLFF.

About this clone: This likely stems from a read error, as it lies one base from a far larger clone. The V gene is TRDV2, the J gene TRDJ3; TRDD3 agrees at 13 bases. TCRdb gives no J gene; it was assigned here by matching the DNA to germline. Germline CDR1 reads GEAIGNYY; CDR2 reads EKD. This CDR3 contains 21 residues. This CDR3 is CACDPLLGDTHGSWDTQQMFF. The CDR3, as DNA: TGTGCCTGTGACCCTTTACTGGGGGATACGCATGGCTCCTGGGACACCCAACAGATGTTTTTC.